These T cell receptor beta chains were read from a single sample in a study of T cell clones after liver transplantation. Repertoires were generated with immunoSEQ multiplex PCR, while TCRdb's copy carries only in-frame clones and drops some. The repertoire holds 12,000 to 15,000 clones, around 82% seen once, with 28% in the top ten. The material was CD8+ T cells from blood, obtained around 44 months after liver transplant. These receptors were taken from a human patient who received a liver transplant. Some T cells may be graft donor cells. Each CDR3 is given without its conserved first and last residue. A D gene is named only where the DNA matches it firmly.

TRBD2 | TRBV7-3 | ASSSNSGDANTGELF
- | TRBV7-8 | ASSLQRDEAF
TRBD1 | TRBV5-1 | ASSLDPSGTGLYNQPQH
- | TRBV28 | ASSLGSGTEAF
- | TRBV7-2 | ASSFWGVETQY
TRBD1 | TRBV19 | ASSTTGGFYYGYT
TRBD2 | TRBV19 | ASSIDSGGHLYEQY
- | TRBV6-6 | ASSDYDPSPLH
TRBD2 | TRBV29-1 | SGRGGASSYNEQF
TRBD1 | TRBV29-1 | SVGQGNEQF
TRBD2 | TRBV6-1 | ASSEPSGRTDTQY
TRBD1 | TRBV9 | ASSMRQGTSTDTQY
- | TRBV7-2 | ASSLNVRIDTEAF
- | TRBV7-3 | ASSFLPGTAGELF
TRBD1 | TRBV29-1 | SVSGGSGNTIY
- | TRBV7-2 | ASPGRNSSSYNEQF
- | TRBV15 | ATSLGRGAGTEAF
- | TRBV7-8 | ASSLVGYEQY
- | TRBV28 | ASSYLRRGATNEKLF
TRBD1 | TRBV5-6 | ASSLVQGAGGYT
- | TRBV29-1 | SVEDPRELTDEQF
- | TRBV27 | ASSYEVNTEAF
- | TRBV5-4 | ASSPRAPNTGELF
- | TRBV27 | ASSLTTDYEQY
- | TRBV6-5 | ASSYSKEGWGEQY